The subject of this entry is one T cell receptor beta chain. Its target is unknown. MiXCR, run by TCRdb on the RT-PCR reads, gives a single entry per CDR3 protein. Here the sample spans roughly 190,000 distinct CDR3 sequences, roughly an eighth being singletons. The sample comes from a study of response to subunit inactivated influenza vaccine. Overall study findings and caveats: It was suggested by the authors that few new T cells are recruited by each seasonal influenza vaccination.

This clonotype was obtained from a man between 45 and 60 years old who received an inactivated influenza vaccine. Sequences were derived from CD8+ T cells sorted from PBMCs, sampled 5 days after vaccination.

CDR3 DNA sequence: TGTGCCAGCAGCCCATTTAGGGGTCACAATGAGCAGTTCTTC. It is translated as CASSPFRGHNEQFF. The rearrangement links TRBV11-1 to TRBJ2-1, with D perhaps matching TRBD1 (5 bases). The germline V gene encodes CDR1 SGHAT and CDR2 FQDESV (reference sequence). This CDR3 is built from 14 residues. The V end lost 5 bases, the J end lost 5 bases, and 13 bases lay between the germline ends.